This T cell receptor beta chain stems from a study of T cell repertoires in cytomegalovirus infection. For the study at large: Matching HLA type, along with CMV infection, was indicated by public TCR beta signatures.

General study findings and limits: Predominance within the ex vivo response was attributable to HLA-C-restricted CMV-specific TCR beta clonotypes.

V gave up 7 bases and J gave up 2 bases; unmatched junction bases: 7. The CDR3 runs to 15 residues. On this clonotype itself: Its specificity is not known.

TCRdb re-derived calls from the reads in MiXCR, one entry per CDR3 protein. In the table there are approximately 300,000 distinct CDR3 sequences, around 25% of which are singletons. The chain links TRBV12-3 or TRBV12-4 to TRBJ1-3; 8 nucleotides match TRBD1. This material consisted of cultured PBMCs, taken from culture after CMV antigen stimulation. The receptor comes from a human donor in good health (CMV status not recorded). Some clones in this sample may be carry-over from other donors' samples. DNA of the CDR3: TGTGCCAGCAAGGTAGACAGGGGCCCTGGAAACACCATATATTTT. Its protein is CASKVDRGPGNTIYF.